This T cell receptor beta chain was identified in a study of T cell responses to AZD1222 COVID-19 vaccine. Study-level background: Samples with a second dose at about 4 or about 12 weeks were pooled together. Study-wide results and limits: The breadth and depth of Spike-specific TCRs increased once two AZD1222 doses had been given.

In the case of this clone: Its antigen remains unidentified.

The repertoire was sequenced with immunoSEQ multiplex PCR; TCRdb's copy has only in-frame clones and lacks some. Among about 94,000 clones listed, roughly 88% were seen once. This CDR3 is built from 13 residues. V gave up 5 bases and J gave up 10 bases; unmatched junction bases: 7. Looked up from germline, CDR1 is SGHTA and CDR2 is FQGNSA. Sequencing was performed on peripheral blood, taken on day 0 of AZD1222 vaccination. The sequence derives from an adult in good health. The chain links TRBV7-2 to TRBJ2-1, with 8 bases aligning to TRBD2. CDR3 region: CASSTRQRGEQFF. The CDR3 DNA sequence: TGTGCCAGCAGCACCCGGCAGCGGGGGGAGCAGTTCTTC.